This TCR beta chain was identified in a study of blood T cell repertoires in COVID-19. In the study overall: PBMCs, B-cell-depleted T cells, or T cells provided the cDNA or gDNA that made up the material.

As originally analysed: The assay estimated nucleated cells by amplifying reference gene primers. The protocol was immunoSEQ multiplex PCR, while the TCRdb copy is restricted to in-frame clones and leaves out a portion. V, J and clone size derive from that table, while D and trimming were established from the DNA sequence. The repertoire holds 180,000 or so clones, with 83% as singletons. Germline values: CDR1 SGHRS, CDR2 YFSETQ. V trimming: 2 bases; J trimming: 6 bases; junction bases outside the gene matches: 13. The CDR3 contains 18 residues. Cohort assignment relied on participant-reported clinical history. Recovery meant two consecutive negative NP/OP PCR tests, professional clearance, or resolved symptoms.

The receptor comes from a woman in her forties or fifties who had recovered from COVID-19. The chain has TRBV5-1 and TRBJ2-3; 12 bases agree with TRBD2. Material for sequencing was PBMCs or T cells enriched from blood (not recorded which). CDR3 DNA: TGCGCCAGCAGCTTAGGACTAGCGGGACCCGGGTGGAAGGATACGCAGTATTTT. Protein: CASSLGLAGPGWKDTQYF.